The rows below give T cell receptor beta chains drawn from one sample of a study of shared clonotypes between healthy human individuals. Profiled with immunoSEQ multiplex PCR; TCRdb holds only in-frame clones, not every one. The top ten clones hold under 2% of a sample with about 680,000 clones, more than 70% of them seen once. Sequencing was performed on memory CD4+ T cells sorted from blood. Receptors originate from a woman younger than 45 in good health. Each CDR3 is given with its conserved first and last residue. The D gene is left open where the match is weak. Part of the rows lack a size; the others show once, few, many or a class for expanded clones.

V gene	D gene	J gene	clone size	CDR3 protein	CDR3 DNA
TRBV28	TRBD1	TRBJ2-7	-	CASSPRTGANYRSEYF	TGTGCCAGCAGTCCCCGGACAGGGGCAAATTACCGATCAGAGTACTTC
TRBV6-1	-	TRBJ2-3	-	CASSSNLGTDTQYF	TGTGCCAGCAGTTCCAATCTAGGCACAGATACGCAGTATTTT
TRBV30	TRBD2	TRBJ2-3	-	CAWNRLAGTDTQYF	TGTGCCTGGAATAGACTAGCGGGCACAGATACGCAGTATTTT
TRBV5-1	-	TRBJ1-1	few	CASSLTGTGNTEAFF	TGCGCCAGCAGCTTGACGGGGACGGGAAACACTGAAGCTTTCTTT
TRBV6-5	-	TRBJ1-2	-	CASSLSSEGGYTF	TGTGCCAGCAGTTTGAGCTCTGAGGGTGGCTACACCTTC
TRBV7-9	-	TRBJ2-1	-	CASSPGVSGNEQFF	TGTGCCAGCAGCCCCGGGGTGTCGGGAAATGAGCAGTTCTTC
TRBV6-5	-	TRBJ1-1	few	CASRPRQVNTEAFF	TGTGCCAGCAGGCCGCGACAGGTGAACACTGAAGCTTTCTTT
TRBV18	TRBD2	TRBJ2-3	-	CASSLAGGPRADTQYF	TGTGCCAGCTCACTAGCGGGAGGGCCTCGCGCAGATACGCAGTATTTT
TRBV11-2	-	TRBJ1-1	-	CASSLPPAGAFF	TGTGCCAGCAGCTTACCCCCGGCCGGGGCTTTCTTT
TRBV11-3	-	TRBJ2-1	-	CASSLDQTSGSYNEQFF	TGTGCCAGCAGCTTAGATCAGACTAGTGGTTCCTACAATGAGCAGTTCTTC
TRBV7-2	-	TRBJ2-7	many	CASSSTQTYEQYF	TGTGCCAGCAGTTCCACTCAGACCTACGAGCAGTACTTC
TRBV5-1	TRBD1	TRBJ2-3	-	CASSLFPDRTDTQYF	TGCGCCAGCAGCTTGTTCCCGGACAGGACAGATACGCAGTATTTT
TRBV4-2	-	TRBJ2-7	few	CASSQERGESYEQYF	TGTGCCAGCAGCCAAGAACGCGGGGAGAGCTACGAGCAGTACTTC
TRBV6-5	TRBD2	TRBJ2-7	once	CASSYSREGSYEQYF	TGTGCCAGCAGTTACTCACGGGAGGGGTCCTACGAGCAGTACTTC
TRBV6-1	-	TRBJ1-2	few	CASSEFTSAGLGGYTF	TGTGCCAGCAGTGAATTTACTTCGGCAGGGCTCGGTGGCTACACCTTC